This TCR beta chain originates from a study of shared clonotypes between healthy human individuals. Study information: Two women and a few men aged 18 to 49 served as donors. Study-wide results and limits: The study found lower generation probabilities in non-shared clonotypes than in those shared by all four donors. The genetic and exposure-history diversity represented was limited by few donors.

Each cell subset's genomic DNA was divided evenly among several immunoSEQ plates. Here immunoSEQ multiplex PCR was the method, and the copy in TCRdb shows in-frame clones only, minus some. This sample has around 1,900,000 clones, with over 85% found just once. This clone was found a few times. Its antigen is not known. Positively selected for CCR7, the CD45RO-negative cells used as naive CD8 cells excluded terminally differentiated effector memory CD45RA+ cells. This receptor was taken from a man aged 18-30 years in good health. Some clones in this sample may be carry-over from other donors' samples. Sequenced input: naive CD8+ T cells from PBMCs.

The CDR3 here is CASTGQGGFYGYTF. DNA of the CDR3: TGTGCCAGCACTGGACAGGGTGGGTTCTATGGCTACACCTTC. The chain recombines TRBV2 with TRBJ1-2; 8 bases align to TRBD1. V shed 7 bases, J shed 4 bases, and the junction held 8 bases outside the gene matches. Germline-derived CDR1 and CDR2 are SNHLY and FYNNEI. This CDR3 is built from 14 residues.